This T cell receptor (beta chain) was identified during a study of blood T cell repertoires in COVID-19. The CDR3 extends over 14 amino acids. Germline CDR1 is MNHEY and CDR2 is SVGAGI. The ends were cut back, 6 bases at V and 8 bases at J, with 19 bases in the middle. A single count supports this clone. In the original analysis: Reference gene primer amplification in the assay estimated nucleated cell counts. Repertoires were generated with immunoSEQ multiplex PCR, while TCRdb's copy carries only in-frame clones and drops some. V, J and clone size are those of that table, while D and trimming were read from the DNA. Of roughly 200,000 clones in the sample, 84% were seen once.

The chain is built from TRBV6-5 and TRBJ1-2; a possible D gene is TRBD1 (6 bases). Sequencing input: peripheral blood. The receptor was derived from a woman between 70 and 85 years old with active or convalescent COVID-19. CDR3 coding DNA: TGTGCCAGCAGCCGGGGACAAGGGATATCGGGCTACACCTTC. Amino acid sequence: CASSRGQGISGYTF.